A selection of T cell receptor beta chains follows, all from one sample in a study of T cells after yellow fever vaccination. TCRdb ran MiXCR on the 5' RACE reads and lists one entry per CDR3 protein. This table holds a few hundred thousand distinct CDR3 sequences, less than 4.5% found once. Sequences were derived from PBMCs, sampled on the day of the yellow fever booster vaccination. The receptors come from a man aged 18 to 30 who received the YFV17D yellow fever vaccine. The CDR3 runs from the conserved cysteine through the conserved F or W. A D gene is named only where the DNA matches it firmly. Clone sizes are given selectively: once, few, many, or a class where the clone is expanded.

NA,TRBJ1-5,TRBV7-2,many,TGTGCCAGCAGCTTAGCGGCCGTTTACAATCAGCCCCAGCATTTT,CASSLAAVYNQPQHF
NA,TRBJ2-7,TRBV4-1,many,TGCGCCAGCAGCCCCGTTTGGGGCGAGCAGTACTTC,CASSPVWGEQYF
NA,TRBJ2-5,TRBV20-1,few,TGCAGTGCTAGCTCGGGACCAGAGACCCAGTACTTC,CSASSGPETQYF
NA,TRBJ2-3,TRBV19,many,TGTGCCAGTGGAGAGCGTTCCGATACGCAGTATTTT,CASGERSDTQYF
NA,TRBJ2-2,TRBV7-2,many,TGTGCCAGCAGCTTAGCGCCGGAATTTACGAACACCGGGGAGCTGTTTTTT,CASSLAPEFTNTGELFF
TRBD1,TRBJ2-3,TRBV29-1,many,TGCAGCGCGTTGACAGGGGGAGAAGCAGATACGCAGTATTTT,CSALTGGEADTQYF
TRBD2,TRBJ2-1,TRBV2,few,TGTGCCAGCAGTCCTAATGAGGTTGTAGCGGGTGAGCAGTTCTTC,CASSPNEVVAGEQFF
NA,TRBJ2-7,TRBV29-1,many,TGCAGCGTTGAGCCCCGGGACTCCCCCTACGAGCAGTACTTC,CSVEPRDSPYEQYF
NA,TRBJ2-3,TRBV7-8,many,TGTGCCAGCAGCTTAGACCTAAGCACAGATACGCAGTATTTT,CASSLDLSTDTQYF
NA,TRBJ2-3,TRBV20-1,many,TGCAGTGCTCGTTCAAGTGGTCCCACAGATACGCAGTATTTT,CSARSSGPTDTQYF
NA,TRBJ2-3,TRBV6-1,many,TGTGCCATTGGCAGGGGCCTCGTGAATACGCAGTATTTT,CAIGRGLVNTQYF
TRBD1,TRBJ1-5,TRBV7-2,NA,TGTGCCAGCAGCCCAAATACAGGGGGAAAGGGACAGCCCCAGCATTTT,CASSPNTGGKGQPQHF
NA,TRBJ1-2,TRBV12-3/TRBV12-4,many,TGTGCCAGCAGTTTAGGGAGTGGCTACACCTTC,CASSLGSGYTF
NA,TRBJ2-2,TRBV19,few,TGTGCCAGTAGGAGACAGGACACCGGGGAGCTGTTTTTT,CASRRQDTGELFF
TRBD1,TRBJ1-1,TRBV4-1,few,TGCGCCAGCAGCCAGCCCGACCGGGACAGGATTGAAGCTTTCTTT,CASSQPDRDRIEAFF
NA,TRBJ1-5,TRBV30,NA,TGTGCCTGGAGTGCTTTTCATGGTCAGCCCCAGCATTTT,CAWSAFHGQPQHF
NA,TRBJ1-2,TRBV20-1,many,TGCAGTGCTAGGGGCGAGATCTATGGCTACACCTTC,CSARGEIYGYTF
NA,TRBJ2-1,TRBV24-1,few,TGTGCCACCAGTGATCGGGCAGCAGGGACCCCCTACAATGAGCAGTTCTTC,CATSDRAAGTPYNEQFF
NA,TRBJ2-7,TRBV19,few,TGTGCCAGTAGTATCTCCAACGGTGGCGAGCAGTACTTC,CASSISNGGEQYF
TRBD2,TRBJ2-1,TRBV5-1,many,TGCGCCAGCAGCTTGGCCCCCAGCGGGGGGGACAATGAGCAGTTCTTC,CASSLAPSGGDNEQFF
NA,TRBJ2-5,TRBV2,many,TGTGCCTGGGGAGTGGAGGCACGGGGGACCCAGTACTTC,CAWGVEARGTQYF
TRBD1,TRBJ2-4,TRBV29-1,many,TGCAGCGTAGAGGGACAGGGAAACATTCAGTACTTC,CSVEGQGNIQYF
NA,TRBJ1-2,TRBV7-9,few,TGTGCCAGCAGCTCAACGATCCGGGACTATGGCTACACCTTC,CASSSTIRDYGYTF
NA,TRBJ1-6,TRBV4-1,few,TGCGCCAGCAGCCAAGCGGGTCAAGGGGCTTATAATTCACCCCTCCACTTT,CASSQAGQGAYNSPLHF
NA,TRBJ1-5,TRBV20-1,few,TGCAGTGCTAGTTACCAGGTCGGGAGTCAGCCCCAGCATTTT,CSASYQVGSQPQHF
NA,TRBJ1-2,TRBV7-2,few,TGTGCCAGCACCGTCCGGGGGCGGTATGGCTACACCTTC,CASTVRGRYGYTF
TRBD1,TRBJ1-4,TRBV10-3,many,TGTGCCATCAGCAATTCCCAGACAGGGGAAAAACTGTTTTTT,CAISNSQTGEKLFF
NA,TRBJ2-2,TRBV9,few,TGTGCCAGCAGCGTGTACCCGGGAACCGGGGAGCTGTTTTTT,CASSVYPGTGELFF
TRBD1,TRBJ1-4,TRBV7-9,many,TGTGCCAGCAGAGATAACAGGGGTAATGAAAAACTGTTTTTT,CASRDNRGNEKLFF
NA,TRBJ2-5,TRBV28,many,TGTGCCAGCAATTCCGAGGGGACCTCCCAAGAGACCCAGTACTTC,CASNSEGTSQETQYF
NA,TRBJ1-2,TRBV12-3/TRBV12-4,NA,TGTGCCAGCAGTCCCGGAACACCCGCCTTCTATGGCTACACCTTC,CASSPGTPAFYGYTF
NA,TRBJ1-2,TRBV7-9,NA,TGTGCCAGCACCCCGAGGAATAACTATGGCTACACCTTC,CASTPRNNYGYTF
NA,TRBJ2-3,TRBV14,few,TGTGCCAGCAGCCAAAGTGGGCTCACAGATACGCAGTATTTT,CASSQSGLTDTQYF
NA,TRBJ1-1,TRBV4-3,few,TGCGCCAGCAGCCAAGAACGGCTTAGTGCTGAAGCTTTCTTT,CASSQERLSAEAFF
NA,TRBJ1-1,TRBV5-1,many,TGCGCCAGCAGCTTGTCGGGGTCCTTGAACACTGAAGCTTTCTTT,CASSLSGSLNTEAFF
NA,TRBJ2-7,TRBV29-1,few,TGCAGCGTTGAAGGGGCCGTATCCTACGAGCAGTACTTC,CSVEGAVSYEQYF
NA,TRBJ1-5,TRBV24-1,few,TGTGCCACCAGTGATTTGGGGGGAATCAATCAGCCCCAGCATTTT,CATSDLGGINQPQHF
TRBD1,TRBJ2-3,TRBV2,NA,TGTGCCAGCGGGGACAGGACTAGCACAGATACGCAGTATTTT,CASGDRTSTDTQYF
TRBD1,TRBJ2-7,TRBV5-8,NA,TGTGCCAGCAGCTTGCGGGATGGGACAGCCAACTACGAGCAGTACTTC,CASSLRDGTANYEQYF
NA,TRBJ1-5,TRBV27,many,TGTGCCAGCAGTACCAGCCCCCTAGGGCGCGAGGCCGATCAGCCCCAGCATTTT,CASSTSPLGREADQPQHF
TRBD2,TRBJ2-5,TRBV7-6,NA,TGTGCCAGCAGCGCCCGGACTAGCGGGGGAGAGACCCAGTACTTC,CASSARTSGGETQYF
TRBD1,TRBJ1-5,TRBV9,NA,TGTGCCAGCAGCGTAGGGGCCGACAGGGAATTTCAGCCCCAGCATTTT,CASSVGADREFQPQHF
TRBD2,TRBJ2-2,TRBV7-8,NA,TGTGCCAGCAGCCCGGGACTAGCGGGGTCCCAGAACACCGGGGAGCTGTTTTTT,CASSPGLAGSQNTGELFF
NA,TRBJ2-1,TRBV4-1,few,TGCGCCAGCAGCATACCTGCGGGACGCGGCCGCAATGAGCAGTTCTTC,CASSIPAGRGRNEQFF
NA,TRBJ2-1,TRBV7-3,NA,TGTGCCAGCAGCTTAGGGGGCCCTAGCTCCTACAATGAGCAGTTCTTC,CASSLGGPSSYNEQFF
NA,TRBJ2-2,TRBV24-1,many,TGTGCCACCAGTGATTTGCGGAAATCCGGGGAGCTGTTTTTT,CATSDLRKSGELFF
TRBD2,TRBJ2-3,TRBV7-9,NA,TGTGCCAGCGGACTAGCGGGGGGAACAGATACGCAGTATTTT,CASGLAGGTDTQYF
TRBD2,TRBJ2-5,TRBV7-8,many,TGTGCCAGCAGCTCCATTTGGCCCAGCGGGGACCAAGAGACCCAGTACTTC,CASSSIWPSGDQETQYF